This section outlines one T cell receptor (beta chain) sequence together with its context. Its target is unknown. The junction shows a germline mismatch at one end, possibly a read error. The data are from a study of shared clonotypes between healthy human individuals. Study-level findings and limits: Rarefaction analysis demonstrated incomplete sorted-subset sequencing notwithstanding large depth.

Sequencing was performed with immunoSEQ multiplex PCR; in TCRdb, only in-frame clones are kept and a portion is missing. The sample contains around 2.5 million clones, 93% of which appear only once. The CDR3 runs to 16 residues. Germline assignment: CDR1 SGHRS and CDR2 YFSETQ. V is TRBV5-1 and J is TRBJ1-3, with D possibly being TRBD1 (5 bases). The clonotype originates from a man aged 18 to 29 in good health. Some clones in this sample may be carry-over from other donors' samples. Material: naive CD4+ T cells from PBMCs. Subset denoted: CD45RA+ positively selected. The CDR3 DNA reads TGCGCCAGCACCTTGGGGACTACTCGCTCAGGAAACACCATATATTTT. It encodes CASTLGTTRSGNTIYF.